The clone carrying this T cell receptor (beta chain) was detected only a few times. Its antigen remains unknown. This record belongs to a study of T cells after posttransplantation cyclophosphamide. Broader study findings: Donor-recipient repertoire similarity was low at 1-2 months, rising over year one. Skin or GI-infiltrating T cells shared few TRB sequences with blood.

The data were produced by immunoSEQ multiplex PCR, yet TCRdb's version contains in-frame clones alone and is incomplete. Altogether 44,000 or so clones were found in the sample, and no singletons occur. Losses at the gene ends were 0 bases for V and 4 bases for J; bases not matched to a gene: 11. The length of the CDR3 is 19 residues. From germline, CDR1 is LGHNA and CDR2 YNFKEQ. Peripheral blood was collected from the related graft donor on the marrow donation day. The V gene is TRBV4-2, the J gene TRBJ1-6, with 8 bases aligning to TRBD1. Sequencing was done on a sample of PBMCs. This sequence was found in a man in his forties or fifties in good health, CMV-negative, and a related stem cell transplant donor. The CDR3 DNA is TGTGCCAGCAGCCAAGAGAGGGGCAGGGGGCGAACTTATAATTCACCCCTCCACTTT. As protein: CASSQERGRGRTYNSPLHF.